This TCR beta chain derives from a study of cytomegalovirus exposure and HLA in healthy donors. Study-wide context: An early data release held about 85 million unique TCRs from HLA-typed donors.

General study findings and limits: The study flagged about 150 TCR beta chains as cytomegalovirus-associated. HLA-A and HLA-B allele assignments for most subjects were reportedly predicted accurately using TCR beta sequences. Across donors, sequencing depth was assumed by presence/absence analyses to be roughly uniform.

Trimming stripped 5 bases from V and 2 bases from J, with 10 bases between. This CDR3 contains 13 residues. Germline V gives CDR1 MNHEY, CDR2 SMNVEV (reference sequence). The primer mix had 60 Vbeta and 13 Jbeta primers. TCRdb keeps only in-frame clones here, not all; method: immunoSEQ multiplex PCR. The sample holds 90,000 to 140,000 clones, around 75% seen once. On this clone: The antigen remains undetermined.

This rearrangement joins TRBV27 to TRBJ2-7; D is perhaps TRBD2 (5 bases). This sequence originates from a man in his forties or fifties in good health and CMV-seronegative. Sequenced material: PBMCs. In DNA, the CDR3 is TGTGCCAGCAGTCCGACTACAGCCTACGAGCAGTACTTC. Protein: CASSPTTAYEQYF.